A single sample gave rise to the 9 T cell receptor beta chains below, sequenced in a study of PD-1 blockade in classical Hodgkin lymphoma. Time point described: newly diagnosed, previously untreated cHL patient sample. This table comes from immunoSEQ multiplex PCR, and its TCRdb copy is limited to in-frame clones, with some not included. The data show roughly 70,000 clones, over 90% seen once. The source material was peripheral blood mononuclear cells (PBMCs). These receptors originate from a human donor with classical Hodgkin lymphoma.

DNA of the CDR3: TGTGCCAGCCAAGGGAGGCAGTACACCGGGGAGCTGTTTTTT. Encoded protein: CASQGRQYTGELFF. This chain joins TRBV6-5 and TRBJ2-2; tentative D call: TRBD2 (6 bases). Looked up from germline, CDR1 is MNHEY and CDR2 is SVGAGI. V was cut by 8 bases and J by 3 bases, with 13 bases left in between. The CDR3 is 14 amino acids.

This clone was seen just once. The chain joins TRBV19 to TRBJ1-5; TRBD1 agrees at 7 bases. Germline loops: CDR1 LNHDA, CDR2 SQIVND (reference sequence). The CDR3 totals 15 residues. Trimming at V came to 3 bases and at J to 6 bases, leaving 8 bases not matched to a gene. CDR3 DNA: TGTGCCAGTAGTATGTGGCAGGGGGTTGGTCAGCCCCAGCATTTT. This sequence encodes CASSMWQGVGQPQHF.

The chain is built from TRBV6-1 and TRBJ1-1; D gene ambiguous. This CDR3 has 13 residues. V was cut by 7 bases and J by 2 bases, with 11 bases left in between. CDR1 is MNHNS, CDR2 SASEGT, per germline. CDR3 coding DNA: TGTGCCAGCACGTCTCAATTCAACACTGAAGCTTTCTTT. Encoded protein: CASTSQFNTEAFF.

The gene calls are TRBV5-8 and TRBJ1-6; possible D gene TRBD1, 6 bases. The V end lost 4 bases, the J end lost 10 bases, and 21 bases lay between the germline ends. The CDR3 totals 16 residues. Per the germline V gene, CDR1 is SGHTS and CDR2 is YDEGEE. This chain's CDR3 is CASSRGGATAGSPLHF. The DNA of the CDR3 is TGTGCCAGCAGCCGAGGGGGTGCGACAGCGGGGTCACCCCTCCACTTT.

This chain connects TRBV10-1 to TRBJ1-1; possible D gene TRBD1, 6 bases. The CDR3 spans 12 residues. Per the germline V gene, CDR1 is WNHNN and CDR2 is SYGVQD (reference sequence). Between the trimmed V and J ends, which lost 0 bases and 8 bases, there was a span of 7 bases. The CDR3 loop is CASSESQGEAFF. In DNA, the CDR3 is TGCGCCAGCAGTGAGTCTCAGGGGGAAGCTTTCTTT.

The rearrangement links TRBV6-1 to TRBJ2-7; possibly TRBD2 for D (6 bases). The CDR3 spans 13 residues. CDR1 and CDR2 (germline): MNHNS, SASEGT. The ends were cut back, 5 bases at V and 7 bases at J, with 15 bases in the middle. The CDR3 region has the DNA TGTGCCAGCAGTCGTTCGGGACTCATTGAGCAGTACTTC. Encoded protein: CASSRSGLIEQYF.

The chain links TRBV5-1 to TRBJ2-5; the match to TRBD1 covers 10 bases. Germline V gene data show CDR1 as SGHRS and CDR2 as YFSETQ. V gave up 0 bases and J gave up 2 bases; unmatched junction bases: 4. The CDR3 totals 16 residues. The CDR3, as DNA: TGCGCCAGCAGCTTGGGGCGGACAGGGGGGCAAGAGACCCAGTACTTC. Translating it yields CASSLGRTGGQETQYF.

The genes are TRBV30 and TRBJ1-2; the D is unclear. V was shortened by 2 bases and J by 4 bases, with 8 bases between the two germline ends. Germline CDR1 and CDR2: GTSNPN and SVGIG (reference sequence). CDR3 length: 12 amino acids. Here the CDR3 DNA reads TGTGCCTGGAGTCACAGTCCCTATGGCTACACCTTC. This encodes CAWSHSPYGYTF.

This clone appeared once. The V call is TRBV6-5, the J call TRBJ2-7, with D uncertain. The CDR3 runs 13 residues. In germline, CDR1 is MNHEY, CDR2 SVGAGI. Trimming left V 5 bases short and J 6 bases short, with 14 bases between. The CDR3 DNA is TGTGCCAGCAGTCTACCGGGTGGCGGCGAGCAGTACTTC. Translation: CASSLPGGGEQYF.